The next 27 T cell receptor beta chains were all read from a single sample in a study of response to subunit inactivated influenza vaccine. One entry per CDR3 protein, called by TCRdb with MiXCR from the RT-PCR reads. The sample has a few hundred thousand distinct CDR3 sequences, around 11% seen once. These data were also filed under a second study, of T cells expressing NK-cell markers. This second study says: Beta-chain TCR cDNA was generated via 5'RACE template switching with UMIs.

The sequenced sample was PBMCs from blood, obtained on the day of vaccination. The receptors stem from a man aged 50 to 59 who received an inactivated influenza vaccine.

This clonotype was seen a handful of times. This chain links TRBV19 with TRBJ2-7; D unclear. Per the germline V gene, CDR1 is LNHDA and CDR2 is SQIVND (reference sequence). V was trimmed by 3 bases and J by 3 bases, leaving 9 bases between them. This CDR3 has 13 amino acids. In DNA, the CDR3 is TGTGCCAGTAGTATTTCAGTGTACTACGAGCAGTACTTC. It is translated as CASSISVYYEQYF.

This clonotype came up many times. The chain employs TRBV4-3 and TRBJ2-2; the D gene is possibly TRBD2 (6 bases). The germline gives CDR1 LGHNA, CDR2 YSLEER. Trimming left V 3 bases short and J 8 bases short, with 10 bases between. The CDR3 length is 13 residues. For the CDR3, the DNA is TGCGCCAGCAGCCAGGTGGAGGGGGGGGAGCTGTTTTTT. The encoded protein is CASSQVEGGELFF.

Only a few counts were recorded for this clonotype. This CDR3 reads CASTPSGGNTGELFF. As DNA, the CDR3 is TGTGCCAGCACTCCTAGCGGGGGGAACACCGGGGAGCTGTTTTTT. The chain links TRBV25-1 to TRBJ2-2, with TRBD2 matching 10 bases. Germline trimming cut 7 bases from V and 1 base from J; bases unmatched to any gene: 3. The CDR3 is 15 amino acids. From germline, CDR1 is MGHDK and CDR2 SYGVNS.

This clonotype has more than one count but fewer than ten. CDR3 in amino acids: CAISERRPADQPQHF. CDR3 in DNA: TGTGCCATCAGTGAGCGGAGACCCGCAGATCAGCCCCAGCATTTT. V gene TRBV10-3 combines with J gene TRBJ1-5; no firm D call. Germline V CDR1 and CDR2: ENHRY, SYGVKD. This CDR3 is 15 amino acids long. V lost 2 bases, J lost 5 bases, and 13 bases lay in between.

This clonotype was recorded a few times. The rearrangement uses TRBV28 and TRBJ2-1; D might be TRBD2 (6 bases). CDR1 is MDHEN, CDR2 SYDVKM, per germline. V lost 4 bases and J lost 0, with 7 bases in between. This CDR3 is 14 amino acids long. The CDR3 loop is CASSWGVSYNEQFF. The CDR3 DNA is TGTGCCAGCAGTTGGGGGGTCTCCTACAATGAGCAGTTCTTC.

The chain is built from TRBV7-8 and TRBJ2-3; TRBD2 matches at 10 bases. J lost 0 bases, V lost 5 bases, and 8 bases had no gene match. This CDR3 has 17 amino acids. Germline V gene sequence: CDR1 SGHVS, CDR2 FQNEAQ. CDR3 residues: CASSQNGGLASTDTQYF. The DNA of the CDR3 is TGTGCCAGCAGCCAGAACGGGGGACTAGCGAGCACAGATACGCAGTATTTT.

The CDR3 sequence: CASSLGFNQPQHF. CDR3 nucleotide sequence: TGTGCCAGCAGTTTGGGATTCAATCAGCCCCAGCATTTT. The chain recombines TRBV6-5 with TRBJ1-5; D not resolved. The CDR3 length is 13 residues. Trimming took 4 bases from V and 3 from J, leaving 7 bases between them. Germline V gives CDR1 MNHEY, CDR2 SVGAGI.

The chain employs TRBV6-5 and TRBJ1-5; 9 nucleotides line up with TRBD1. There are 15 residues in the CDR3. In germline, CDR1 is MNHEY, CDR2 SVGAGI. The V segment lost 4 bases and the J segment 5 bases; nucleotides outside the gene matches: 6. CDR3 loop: CASSLTGTGHQPQHF. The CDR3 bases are TGTGCCAGCAGTTTAACCGGGACAGGGCATCAGCCCCAGCATTTT.

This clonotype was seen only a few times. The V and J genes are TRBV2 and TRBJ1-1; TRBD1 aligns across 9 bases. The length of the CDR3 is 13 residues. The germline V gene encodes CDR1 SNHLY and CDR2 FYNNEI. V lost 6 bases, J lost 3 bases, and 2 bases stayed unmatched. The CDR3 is CASRRQGDTEAFF. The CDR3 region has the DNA TGTGCCAGCAGACGACAGGGGGACACTGAAGCTTTCTTT. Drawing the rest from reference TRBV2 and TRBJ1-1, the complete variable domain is EPEVTQTPSHQVTQMGQEVILRCVPISNHLYFYWYRQILGQKVEFLVSFYNNEISEKSEIFDDQFSVERPDGSNFTLKIRSTKLEDSAMYFCASRRQGDTEAFFGQGTRLTVV.

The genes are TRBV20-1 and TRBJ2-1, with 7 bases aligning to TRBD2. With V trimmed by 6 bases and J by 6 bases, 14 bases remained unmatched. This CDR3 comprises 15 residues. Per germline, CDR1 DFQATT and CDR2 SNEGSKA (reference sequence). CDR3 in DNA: TGCAGTGCCTTCTCCGGGACTACCATCGGCAATGAGCAGTTCTTC. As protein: CSAFSGTTIGNEQFF.

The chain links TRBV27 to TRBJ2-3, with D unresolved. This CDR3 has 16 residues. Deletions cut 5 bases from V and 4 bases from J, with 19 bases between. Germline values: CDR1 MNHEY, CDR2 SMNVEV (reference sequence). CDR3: CASSIPHLFTADTQYF. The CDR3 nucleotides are TGTGCCAGCAGTATCCCTCATTTGTTTACTGCAGATACGCAGTATTTT.

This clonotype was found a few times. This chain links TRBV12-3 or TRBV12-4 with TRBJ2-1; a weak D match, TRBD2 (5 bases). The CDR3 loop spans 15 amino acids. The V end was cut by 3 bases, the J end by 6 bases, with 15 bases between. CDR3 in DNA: TGTGCCAGCAGTTTGGCCCGCCGAGGGTCCAATGAGCAGTTCTTC. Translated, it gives CASSLARRGSNEQFF.

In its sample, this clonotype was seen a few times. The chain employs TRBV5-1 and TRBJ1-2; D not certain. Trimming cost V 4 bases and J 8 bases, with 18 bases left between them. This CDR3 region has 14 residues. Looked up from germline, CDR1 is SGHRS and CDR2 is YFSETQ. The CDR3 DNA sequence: TGCGCCAGCAGCCTGTGGTTGGGAGATCGAGGCTACACCTTC. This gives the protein CASSLWLGDRGYTF.

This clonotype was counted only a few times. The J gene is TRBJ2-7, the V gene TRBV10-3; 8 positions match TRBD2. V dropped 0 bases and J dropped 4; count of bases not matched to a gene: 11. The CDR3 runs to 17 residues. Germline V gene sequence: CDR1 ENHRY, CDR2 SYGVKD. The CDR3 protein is CAISESSGVQGRYEQYF. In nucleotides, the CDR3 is TGTGCCATCAGTGAGTCTAGCGGGGTCCAAGGGAGGTACGAGCAGTACTTC.

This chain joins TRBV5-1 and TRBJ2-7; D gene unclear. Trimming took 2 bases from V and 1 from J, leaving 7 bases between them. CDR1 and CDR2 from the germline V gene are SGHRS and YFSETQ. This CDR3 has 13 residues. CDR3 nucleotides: TGCGCCAGCAGCTTTGAAGAGTCCTACGAGCAGTACTTC. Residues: CASSFEESYEQYF.

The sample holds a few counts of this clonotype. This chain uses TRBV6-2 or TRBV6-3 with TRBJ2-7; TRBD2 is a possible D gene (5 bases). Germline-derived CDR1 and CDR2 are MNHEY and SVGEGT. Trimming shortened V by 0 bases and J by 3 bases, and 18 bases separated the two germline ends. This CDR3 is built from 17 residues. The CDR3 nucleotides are TGTGCCAGCAGTTACTCGATTCTTCTCCACGGGGACTACGAGCAGTACTTC. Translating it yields CASSYSILLHGDYEQYF.

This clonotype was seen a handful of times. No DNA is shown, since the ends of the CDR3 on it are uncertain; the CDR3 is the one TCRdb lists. CDR3 sequence reads: CASIPEVGGGTKETQYF. This sequence joins TRBV21-1 and TRBJ2-5; the D segment call TRBD2 is taken from the table without a DNA check. TRBV21-1 is a listed pseudogene. Termini included, the CDR3 measures 17 amino acids.

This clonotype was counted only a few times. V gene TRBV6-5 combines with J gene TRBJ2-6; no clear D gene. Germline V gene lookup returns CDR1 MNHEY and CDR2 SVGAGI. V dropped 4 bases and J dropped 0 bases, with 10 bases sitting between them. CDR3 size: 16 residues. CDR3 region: CASSSRPSSGANVLTF. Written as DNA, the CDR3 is TGTGCCAGCAGTTCCAGACCAAGCTCTGGGGCCAACGTCCTGACTTTC.

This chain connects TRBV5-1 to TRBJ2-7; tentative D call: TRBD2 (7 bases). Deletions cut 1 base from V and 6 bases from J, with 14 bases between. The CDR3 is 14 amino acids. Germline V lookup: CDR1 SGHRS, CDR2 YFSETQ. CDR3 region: CASSLIGGLFEQYF. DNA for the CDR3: TGCGCCAGCAGCTTGATAGGGGGACTATTCGAGCAGTACTTC.

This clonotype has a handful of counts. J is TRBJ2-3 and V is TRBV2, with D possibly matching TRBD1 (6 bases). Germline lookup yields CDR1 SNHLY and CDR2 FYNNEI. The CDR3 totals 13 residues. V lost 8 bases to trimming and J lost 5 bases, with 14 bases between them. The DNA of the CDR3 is TGTGCCAGCCTAGACAGGAAGGGAGATACGCAGTATTTT. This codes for CASLDRKGDTQYF. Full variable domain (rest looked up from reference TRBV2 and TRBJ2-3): EPEVTQTPSHQVTQMGQEVILRCVPISNHLYFYWYRQILGQKVEFLVSFYNNEISEKSEIFDDQFSVERPDGSNFTLKIRSTKLEDSAMYFCASLDRKGDTQYFGPGTRLTVL.

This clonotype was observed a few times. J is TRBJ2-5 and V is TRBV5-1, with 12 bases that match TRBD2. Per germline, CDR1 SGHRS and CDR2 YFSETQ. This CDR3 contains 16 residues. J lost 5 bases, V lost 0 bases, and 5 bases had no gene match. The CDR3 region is CASSLGPTSGSETQYF. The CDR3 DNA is TGCGCCAGCAGCTTGGGCCCGACTAGCGGGAGTGAGACCCAGTACTTC.

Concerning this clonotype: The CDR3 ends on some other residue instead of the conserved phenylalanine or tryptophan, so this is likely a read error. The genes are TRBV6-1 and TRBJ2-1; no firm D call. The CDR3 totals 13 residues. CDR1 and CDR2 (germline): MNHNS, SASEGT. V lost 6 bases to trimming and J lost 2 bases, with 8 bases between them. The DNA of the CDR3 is TGTGCCAGCAGCGTCATGCCCTACAATGAGCAGTTCTTG. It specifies CASSVMPYNEQFL.

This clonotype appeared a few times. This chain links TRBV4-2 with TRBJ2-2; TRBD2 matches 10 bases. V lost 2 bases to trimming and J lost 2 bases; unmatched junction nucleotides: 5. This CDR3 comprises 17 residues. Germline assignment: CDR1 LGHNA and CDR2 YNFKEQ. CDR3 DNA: TGTGCCAGCAGCCAATCCTGGACTAGCGGCAACACCGGGGAGCTGTTTTTT. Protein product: CASSQSWTSGNTGELFF.

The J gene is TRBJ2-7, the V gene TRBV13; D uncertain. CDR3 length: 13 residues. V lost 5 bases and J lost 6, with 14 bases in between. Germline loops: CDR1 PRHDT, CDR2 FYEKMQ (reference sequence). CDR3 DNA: TGTGCCAGCAGCCCCGGTCCCGAAACCGAGCAGTACTTC. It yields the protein CASSPGPETEQYF.

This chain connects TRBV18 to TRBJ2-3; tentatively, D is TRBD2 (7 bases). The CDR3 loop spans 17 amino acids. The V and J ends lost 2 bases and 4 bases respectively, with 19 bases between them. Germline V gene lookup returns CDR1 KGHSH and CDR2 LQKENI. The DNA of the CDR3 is TGTGCCAGCTCACCAAGGGGGAGGGGCCAAATTCCAGATACGCAGTATTTT. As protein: CASSPRGRGQIPDTQYF.

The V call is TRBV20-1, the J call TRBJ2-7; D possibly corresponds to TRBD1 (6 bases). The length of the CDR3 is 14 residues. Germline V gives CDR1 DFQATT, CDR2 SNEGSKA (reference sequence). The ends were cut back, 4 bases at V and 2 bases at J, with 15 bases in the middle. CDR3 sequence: CSATRGSGAYEQYF. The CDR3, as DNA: TGCAGTGCTACCCGCGGGTCAGGGGCCTACGAGCAGTACTTC.

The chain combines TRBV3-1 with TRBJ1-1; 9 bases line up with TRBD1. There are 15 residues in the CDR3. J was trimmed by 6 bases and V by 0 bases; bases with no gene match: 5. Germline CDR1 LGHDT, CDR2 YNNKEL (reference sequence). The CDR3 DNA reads TGTGCCAGCAGCCAAGATGGGACAGGGAAGTCTGAAGCTTTCTTT. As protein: CASSQDGTGKSEAFF. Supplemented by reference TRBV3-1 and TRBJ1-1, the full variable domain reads DTAVSQTPKYLVTQMGNDKSIKCEQNLGHDTMYWYKQDSKKFLKIMFSYNNKELIINETVPNRFSPKSPDKAHLNLHINSLELGDSAVYFCASSQDGTGKSEAFFGQGTRLTVV.